Sequencing of this T cell receptor (beta chain) was carried out in a study of blood T cell repertoires in COVID-19. Trimming left V 4 bases short and J 1 base short, with 11 bases between. Germline CDR1 is SGHTA and CDR2 is FQGNSA. The CDR3 loop spans 15 amino acids. The protocol was immunoSEQ multiplex PCR, while the TCRdb copy is restricted to in-frame clones and leaves out a portion. Among about 98,000 clones listed, over 65% were seen once. The sequencing sample was made of peripheral blood. The TCR was taken from a human donor in a cohort sampled during active COVID-19. The rearrangement joins TRBV7-2 to TRBJ2-1, with D maybe TRBD2 (6 bases). The CDR3 DNA is TGTGCCAGCAGCTCCCGACTAGAATCCTACAATGAGCAGTTCTTC. Translation gives CASSSRLESYNEQFF.